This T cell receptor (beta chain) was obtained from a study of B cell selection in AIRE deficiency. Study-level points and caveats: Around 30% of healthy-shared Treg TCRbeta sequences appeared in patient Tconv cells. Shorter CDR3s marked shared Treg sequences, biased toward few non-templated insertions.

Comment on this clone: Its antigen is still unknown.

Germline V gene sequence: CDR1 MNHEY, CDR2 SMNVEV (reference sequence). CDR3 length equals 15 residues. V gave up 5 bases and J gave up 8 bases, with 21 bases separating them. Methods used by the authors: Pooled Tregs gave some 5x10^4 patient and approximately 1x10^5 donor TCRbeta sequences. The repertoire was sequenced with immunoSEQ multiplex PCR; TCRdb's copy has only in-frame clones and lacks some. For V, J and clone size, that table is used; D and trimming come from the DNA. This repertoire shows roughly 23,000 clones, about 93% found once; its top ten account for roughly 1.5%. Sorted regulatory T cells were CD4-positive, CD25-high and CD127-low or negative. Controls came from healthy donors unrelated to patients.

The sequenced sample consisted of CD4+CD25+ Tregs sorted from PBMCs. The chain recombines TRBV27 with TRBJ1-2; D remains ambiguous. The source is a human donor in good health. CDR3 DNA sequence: TGTGCCAGCAGTCAAACGTCCGGGGTGAGGTCAGGCTACACCTTC. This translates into CASSQTSGVRSGYTF.